The T cell receptor beta chain under discussion was sequenced for a study of blood T cell repertoires in COVID-19. Whole-study context: Some COVID-19 samples were acute and others convalescent; all came from the United States, Italy and Spain. T cells, B-cell-depleted T cells, or PBMCs provided the cDNA or gDNA that served as material.

In the study's own analysis: The assay estimated nucleated cells by amplifying reference gene primers. Method: immunoSEQ multiplex PCR; TCRdb's copy keeps in-frame clones and lacks some. V and J calls and clone size follow that table, whereas D and trimming were derived from the DNA. Among tens of thousands of clones listed, around 90% were seen once. CDR1 and CDR2 (germline): SEHNR, FQNEAQ (reference sequence). The V gene end was trimmed by 3 bases and the J gene end by 4 bases; junction bases not matched to a gene: 8. This CDR3 is built from 17 residues. This rearrangement joins TRBV7-9 to TRBJ2-1, with 11 bases lining up with TRBD2. The TCR originated in a woman in her 50s in a cohort sampled during active COVID-19. The sequenced sample consisted of peripheral blood. The CDR3 nucleotides are TGTGCCAGCAGCTTCAACCAACTAGCGGGAGCTTACAATGAGCAGTTCTTC. Its protein product is CASSFNQLAGAYNEQFF.